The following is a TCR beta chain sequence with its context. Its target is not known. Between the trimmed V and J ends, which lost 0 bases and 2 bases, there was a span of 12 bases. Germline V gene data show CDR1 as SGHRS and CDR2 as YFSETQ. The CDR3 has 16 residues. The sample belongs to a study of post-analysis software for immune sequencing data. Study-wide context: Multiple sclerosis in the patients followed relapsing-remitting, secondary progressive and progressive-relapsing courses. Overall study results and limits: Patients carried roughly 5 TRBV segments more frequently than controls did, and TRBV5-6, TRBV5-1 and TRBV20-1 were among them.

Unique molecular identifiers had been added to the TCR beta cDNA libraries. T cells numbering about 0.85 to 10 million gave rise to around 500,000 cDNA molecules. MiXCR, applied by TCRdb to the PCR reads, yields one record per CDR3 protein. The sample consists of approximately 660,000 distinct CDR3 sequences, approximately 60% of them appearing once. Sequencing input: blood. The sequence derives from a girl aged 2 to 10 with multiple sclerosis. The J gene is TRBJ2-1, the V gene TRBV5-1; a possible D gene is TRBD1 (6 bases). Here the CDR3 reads CASSLVPGAAYNEQFF. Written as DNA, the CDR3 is TGCGCCAGCAGCTTGGTGCCAGGGGCGGCCTACAATGAGCAGTTCTTC.